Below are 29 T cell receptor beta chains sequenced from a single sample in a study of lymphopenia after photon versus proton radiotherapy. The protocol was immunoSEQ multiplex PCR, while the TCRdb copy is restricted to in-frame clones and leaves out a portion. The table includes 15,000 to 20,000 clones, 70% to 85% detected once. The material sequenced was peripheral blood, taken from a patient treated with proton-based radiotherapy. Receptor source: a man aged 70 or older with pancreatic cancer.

CDR3 coding DNA: TGTGCCAGCAGCTTAACCGGGACAGGTCTCTCCTACGAGCAGTACTTC. This translates into CASSLTGTGLSYEQYF. V and J are TRBV5-5 and TRBJ2-7, with 8 bases matching TRBD1. Germline V gene lookup returns CDR1 SGHKS and CDR2 YYEKEE (reference sequence). Unmatched junction bases numbered 7, after V lost 2 bases and J lost 0 bases. The CDR3 extends over 16 amino acids. Variable domain in full (rest from reference TRBV5-5 and TRBJ2-7): DAGVTQSPTHLIKTRGQQVTLRCSPISGHKSVSWYQQVLGQGPQFIFQYYEKEERGRGNFPDRFSARQFPNYSSELNVNALLLGDSALYLCASSLTGTGLSYEQYFGPGTRLTVT.

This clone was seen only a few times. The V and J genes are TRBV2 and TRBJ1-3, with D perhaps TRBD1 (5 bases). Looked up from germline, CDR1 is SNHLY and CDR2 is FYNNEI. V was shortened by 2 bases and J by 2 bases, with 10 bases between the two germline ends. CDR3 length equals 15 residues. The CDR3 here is CASSEYRQPGNTIYF. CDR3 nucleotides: TGTGCCAGCAGTGAATACCGACAGCCTGGAAACACCATATATTTT. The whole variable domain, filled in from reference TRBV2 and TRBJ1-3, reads EPEVTQTPSHQVTQMGQEVILRCVPISNHLYFYWYRQILGQKVEFLVSFYNNEISEKSEIFDDQFSVERPDGSNFTLKIRSTKLEDSAMYFCASSEYRQPGNTIYFGEGSWLTVV.

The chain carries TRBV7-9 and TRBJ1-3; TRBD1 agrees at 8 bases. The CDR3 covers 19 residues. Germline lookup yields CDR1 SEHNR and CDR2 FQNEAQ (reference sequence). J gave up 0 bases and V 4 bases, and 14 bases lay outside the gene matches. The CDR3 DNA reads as TGTGCCAGCAGCTCCCCCCCGGGACAGGAGCTAGACTCTGGAAACACCATATATTTT. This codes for CASSSPPGQELDSGNTIYF. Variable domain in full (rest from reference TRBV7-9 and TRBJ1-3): DTGVSQNPRHKITKRGQNVTFRCDPISEHNRLYWYRQTLGQGPEFLTYFQNEAQLEKSRLLSDRFSAERPKGSFSTLEIQRTEQGDSAMYLCASSSPPGQELDSGNTIYFGEGSWLTVV.

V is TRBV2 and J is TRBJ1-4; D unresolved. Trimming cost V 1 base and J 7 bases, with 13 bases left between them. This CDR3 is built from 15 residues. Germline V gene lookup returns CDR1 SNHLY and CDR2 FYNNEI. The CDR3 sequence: CASSEGVRTSEKLFF. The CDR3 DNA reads TGTGCCAGCAGTGAAGGGGTTCGTACCAGTGAAAAACTGTTTTTT.

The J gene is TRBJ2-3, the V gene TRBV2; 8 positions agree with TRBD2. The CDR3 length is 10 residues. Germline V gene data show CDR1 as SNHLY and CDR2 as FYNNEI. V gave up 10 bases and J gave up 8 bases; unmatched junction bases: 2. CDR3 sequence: CAIGGGTQYF. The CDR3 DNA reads TGTGCCATCGGGGGGGGTACGCAGTATTTT.

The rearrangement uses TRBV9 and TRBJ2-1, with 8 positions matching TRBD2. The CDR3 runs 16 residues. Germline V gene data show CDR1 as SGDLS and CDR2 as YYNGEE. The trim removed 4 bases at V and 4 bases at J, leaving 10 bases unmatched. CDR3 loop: CASSHQAGAIYNEQFF. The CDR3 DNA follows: TGTGCCAGCAGCCACCAAGCGGGGGCTATATACAATGAGCAGTTCTTC. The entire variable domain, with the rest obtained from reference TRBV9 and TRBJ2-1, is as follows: DSGVTQTPKHLITATGQRVTLRCSPRSGDLSVYWYQQSLDQGLQFLIQYYNGEERAKGNILERFSAQQFPDLHSELNLSSLELGDSALYFCASSHQAGAIYNEQFFGPGTRLTVL.

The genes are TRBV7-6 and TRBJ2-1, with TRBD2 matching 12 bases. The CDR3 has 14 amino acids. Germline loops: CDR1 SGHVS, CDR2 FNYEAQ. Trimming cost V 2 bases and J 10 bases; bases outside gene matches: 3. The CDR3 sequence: CASSLLAGGQEQFF. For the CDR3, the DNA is TGTGCCAGCAGCTTACTAGCGGGGGGGCAAGAGCAGTTCTTC.

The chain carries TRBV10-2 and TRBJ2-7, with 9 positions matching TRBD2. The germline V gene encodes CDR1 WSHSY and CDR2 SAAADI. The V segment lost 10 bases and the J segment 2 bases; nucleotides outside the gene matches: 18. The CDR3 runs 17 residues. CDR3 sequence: CANFGTAGSSGTYEQYF. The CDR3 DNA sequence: TGCGCCAACTTTGGGACAGCAGGATCTAGCGGGACCTACGAGCAGTACTTC.

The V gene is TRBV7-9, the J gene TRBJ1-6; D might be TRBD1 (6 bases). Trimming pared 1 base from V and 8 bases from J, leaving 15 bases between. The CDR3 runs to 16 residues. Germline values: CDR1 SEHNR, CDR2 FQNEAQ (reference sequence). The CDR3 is CASSLGPTGRYSPLHF. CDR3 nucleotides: TGTGCCAGCAGCTTAGGGCCGACAGGAAGATATTCACCCCTCCACTTT.

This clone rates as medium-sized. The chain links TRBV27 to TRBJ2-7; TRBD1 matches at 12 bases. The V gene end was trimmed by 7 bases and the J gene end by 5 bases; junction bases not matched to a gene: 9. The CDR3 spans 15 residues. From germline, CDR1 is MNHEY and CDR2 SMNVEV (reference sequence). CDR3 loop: CASIPGTGGFNEQYF. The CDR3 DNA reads TGTGCCAGCATCCCCGGGACAGGGGGCTTTAACGAGCAGTACTTC.

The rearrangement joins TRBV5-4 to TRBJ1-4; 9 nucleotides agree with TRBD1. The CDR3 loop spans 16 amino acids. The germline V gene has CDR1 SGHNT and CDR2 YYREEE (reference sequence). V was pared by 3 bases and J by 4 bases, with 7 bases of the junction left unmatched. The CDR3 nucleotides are TGTGCCAGCAGCTCCGATAGGGACAGGGATAATGAAAAACTGTTTTTT. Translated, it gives CASSSDRDRDNEKLFF.

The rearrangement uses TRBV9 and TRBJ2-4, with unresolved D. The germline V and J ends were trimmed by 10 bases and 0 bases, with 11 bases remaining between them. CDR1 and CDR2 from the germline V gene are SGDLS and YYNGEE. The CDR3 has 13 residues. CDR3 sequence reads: CAPRFLAKNIQYF. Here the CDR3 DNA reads TGTGCCCCACGGTTTCTAGCCAAAAACATTCAGTACTTC.

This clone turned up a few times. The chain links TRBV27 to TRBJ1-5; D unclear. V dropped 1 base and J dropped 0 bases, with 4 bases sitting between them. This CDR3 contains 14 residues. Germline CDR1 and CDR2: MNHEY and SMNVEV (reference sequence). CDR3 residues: CASSLYYSNQPQHF. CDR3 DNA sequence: TGTGCCAGCAGTTTATACTATAGCAATCAGCCCCAGCATTTT.

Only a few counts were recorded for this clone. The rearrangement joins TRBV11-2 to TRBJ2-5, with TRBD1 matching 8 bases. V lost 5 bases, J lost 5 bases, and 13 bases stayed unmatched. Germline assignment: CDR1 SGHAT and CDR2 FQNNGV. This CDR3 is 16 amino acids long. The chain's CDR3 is CASSTQGQVYGETQYF. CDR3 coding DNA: TGTGCCAGCAGCACCCAGGGACAGGTATATGGTGAGACCCAGTACTTC.

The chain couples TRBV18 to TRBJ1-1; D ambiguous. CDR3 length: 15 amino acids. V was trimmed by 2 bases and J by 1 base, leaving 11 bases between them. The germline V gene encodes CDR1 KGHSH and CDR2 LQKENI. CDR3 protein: CASSPELPSNTEAFF. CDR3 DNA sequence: TGTGCCAGCTCACCAGAACTCCCTTCGAACACTGAAGCTTTCTTT.

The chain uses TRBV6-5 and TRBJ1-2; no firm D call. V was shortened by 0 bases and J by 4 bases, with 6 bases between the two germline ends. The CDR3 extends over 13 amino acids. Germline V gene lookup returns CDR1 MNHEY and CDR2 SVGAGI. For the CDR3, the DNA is TGTGCCAGCAGTTACTCGACCCCCTATGGCTACACCTTC. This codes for CASSYSTPYGYTF.

The CDR3 sequence is CSVDQGRETQYF. The CDR3 coding sequence is TGCAGCGTTGATCAGGGGCGAGAGACCCAGTACTTC. The rearrangement links TRBV29-1 to TRBJ2-5; D might be TRBD1 (6 bases). Trimming left V 3 bases short and J 4 bases short, with 9 bases between. Germline-derived CDR1 and CDR2 are SQVTM and ANQGSEA. The CDR3 runs 12 residues.

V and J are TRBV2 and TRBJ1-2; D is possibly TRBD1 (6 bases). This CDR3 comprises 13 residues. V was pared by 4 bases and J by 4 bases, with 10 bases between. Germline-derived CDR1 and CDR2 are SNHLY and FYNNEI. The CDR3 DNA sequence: TGTGCCAGCAGTGGGGGACACGTCTATGGCTACACCTTC. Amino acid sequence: CASSGGHVYGYTF.

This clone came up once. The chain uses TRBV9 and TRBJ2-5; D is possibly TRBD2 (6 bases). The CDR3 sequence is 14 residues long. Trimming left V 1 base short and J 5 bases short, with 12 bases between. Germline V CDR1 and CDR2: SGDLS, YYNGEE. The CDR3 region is CASSVTRGGETQYF. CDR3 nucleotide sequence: TGTGCCAGCAGCGTAACGCGGGGCGGGGAGACCCAGTACTTC.

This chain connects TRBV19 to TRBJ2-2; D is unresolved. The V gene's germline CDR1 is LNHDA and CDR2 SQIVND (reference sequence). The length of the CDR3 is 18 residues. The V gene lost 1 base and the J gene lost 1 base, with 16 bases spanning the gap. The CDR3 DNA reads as TGTGCCAGTAGTATAGTCAACTGGACGAGACGGAACACCGGGGAGCTGTTTTTT. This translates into CASSIVNWTRRNTGELFF.

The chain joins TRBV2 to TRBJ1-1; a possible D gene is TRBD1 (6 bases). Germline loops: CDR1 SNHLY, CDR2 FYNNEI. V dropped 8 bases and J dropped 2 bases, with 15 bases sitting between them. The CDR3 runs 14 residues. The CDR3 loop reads CASRWQGINTEAFF. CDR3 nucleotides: TGTGCCAGCCGGTGGCAGGGGATAAACACTGAAGCTTTCTTT.

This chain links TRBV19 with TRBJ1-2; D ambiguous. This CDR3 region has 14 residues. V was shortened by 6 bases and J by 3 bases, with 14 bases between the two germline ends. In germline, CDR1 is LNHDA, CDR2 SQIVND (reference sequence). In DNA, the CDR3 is TGTGCCAGTAGGGGTTTGGGGATACACTATGGCTACACCTTC. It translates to CASRGLGIHYGYTF.

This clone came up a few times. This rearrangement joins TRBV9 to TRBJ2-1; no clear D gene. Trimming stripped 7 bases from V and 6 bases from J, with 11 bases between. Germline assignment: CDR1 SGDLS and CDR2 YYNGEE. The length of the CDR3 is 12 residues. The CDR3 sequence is CASGRGSNEQFF. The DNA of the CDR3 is TGTGCCAGCGGCCGAGGCTCCAATGAGCAGTTCTTC.

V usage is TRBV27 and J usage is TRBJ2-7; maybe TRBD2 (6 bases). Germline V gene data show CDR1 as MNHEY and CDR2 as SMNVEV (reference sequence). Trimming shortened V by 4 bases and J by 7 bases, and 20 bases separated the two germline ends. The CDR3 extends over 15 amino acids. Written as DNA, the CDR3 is TGTGCCAGCAGTTACGATTTGGGCAGGGCGGGAGAGCAGTACTTC. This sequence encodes CASSYDLGRAGEQYF.

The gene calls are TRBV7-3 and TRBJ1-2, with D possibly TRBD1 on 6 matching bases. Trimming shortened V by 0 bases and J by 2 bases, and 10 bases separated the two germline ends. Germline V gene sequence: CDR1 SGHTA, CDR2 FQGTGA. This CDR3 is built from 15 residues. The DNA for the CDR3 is TGTGCCAGCAGCTTAACCCCTACAGGGAACTATGGCTACACCTTC. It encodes CASSLTPTGNYGYTF. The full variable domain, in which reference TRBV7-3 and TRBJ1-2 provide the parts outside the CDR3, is GAGVSQTPSNKVTEKGKYVELRCDPISGHTALYWYRQSLGQGPEFLIYFQGTGAADDSGLPNDRFFAVRPEGSVSTLKIQRTERGDSAVYLCASSLTPTGNYGYTFGSGTRLTVV.

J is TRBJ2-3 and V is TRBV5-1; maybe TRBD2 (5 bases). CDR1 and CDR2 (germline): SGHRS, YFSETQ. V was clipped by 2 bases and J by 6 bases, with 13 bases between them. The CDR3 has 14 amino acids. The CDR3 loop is CASSFSRGSDTQYF. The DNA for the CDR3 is TGCGCCAGCAGCTTTTCGAGAGGGTCGGATACGCAGTATTTT.

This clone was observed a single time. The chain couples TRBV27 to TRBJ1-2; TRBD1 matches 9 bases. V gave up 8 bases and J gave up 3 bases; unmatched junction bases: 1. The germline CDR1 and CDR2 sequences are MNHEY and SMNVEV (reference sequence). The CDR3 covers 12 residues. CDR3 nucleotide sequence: TGTGCCAGCTGGACAGGGGACTATGGCTACACCTTC. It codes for CASWTGDYGYTF.

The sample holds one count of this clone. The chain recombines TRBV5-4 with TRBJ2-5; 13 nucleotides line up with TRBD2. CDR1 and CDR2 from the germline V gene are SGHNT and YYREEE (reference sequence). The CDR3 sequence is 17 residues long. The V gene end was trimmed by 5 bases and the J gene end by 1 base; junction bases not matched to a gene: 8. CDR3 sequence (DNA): TGTGCCAGCAGGGAGGGGACTAGCGGGACCATCCAAGAGACCCAGTACTTC. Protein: CASREGTSGTIQETQYF.

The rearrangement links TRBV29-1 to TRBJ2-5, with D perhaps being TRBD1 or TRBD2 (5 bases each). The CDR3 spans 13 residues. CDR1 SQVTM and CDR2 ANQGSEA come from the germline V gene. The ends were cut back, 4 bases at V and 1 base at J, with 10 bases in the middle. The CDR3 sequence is CSVAGTTQETQYF. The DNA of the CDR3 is TGCAGCGTTGCCGGGACGACCCAAGAGACCCAGTACTTC. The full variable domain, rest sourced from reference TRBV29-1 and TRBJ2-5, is SAVISQKPSRDICQRGTSLTIQCQVDSQVTMMFWYRQQPGQSLTLIATANQGSEATYESGFVIDKFPISRPNLTFSTLTVSNMSPEDSSIYLCSVAGTTQETQYFGPGTRLLVL.